These T cell receptor beta chains were read from a single sample in a study of T cell changes during pregnancy in multiple sclerosis. Sequenced by immunoSEQ multiplex PCR; TCRdb stores in-frame clones only, minus some. The sample has about 47,000 clones, approximately 92% seen once. Sequences were derived from peripheral blood, sampled after pregnancy. These receptors came from a female donor with multiple sclerosis, enrolled in a pregnancy study. CDR3s include the opening cysteine and the closing phenylalanine or tryptophan. A D gene is named only where the DNA matches it firmly. Size values are once, few and many counts, or a class for expanded clones, and some rows have none.

TRBJ1-6 | NA | NA | TRBV7-2 | TGTGCCAGCAGCTCCATCGTTCTTACAGGGTATGGTTCACCCCTCCACTTT | CASSSIVLTGYGSPLHF
TRBJ2-5 | NA | NA | TRBV7-9 | TGTGCCAGCAGCTGGGTGGACAGACAAGAGACCCAGTACTTC | CASSWVDRQETQYF
TRBJ1-2 | TRBD1 | NA | TRBV6-4 | TGTGCCAGCAGTCCCACCTCGACAGGGGACTATGGCTACACCTTC | CASSPTSTGDYGYTF
TRBJ1-6 | NA | NA | TRBV7-9 | TGTGCCAGCAGTCATTCCAAAATTGTAGCTTCACCCCTCCACTTT | CASSHSKIVASPLHF
TRBJ2-1 | NA | NA | TRBV4-3 | TGCGCCAGCAGCCAAAATTACGGTGAGCAGTTCTTC | CASSQNYGEQFF
TRBJ1-6 | NA | few | TRBV5-6 | TGTGCCAGCAGCTTGGGGAGCTCCTATAATTCACCCCTCCACTTT | CASSLGSSYNSPLHF
TRBJ2-1 | NA | NA | TRBV19 | TGTGCCAGTAGTCTCACGGGTGAGCAGTTCTTC | CASSLTGEQFF
TRBJ2-1 | TRBD1 | NA | TRBV9 | TGTGCCAGCAGCGGCACAGGGGGCGGTGAGCAGTTCTTC | CASSGTGGGEQFF
TRBJ1-5 | NA | NA | TRBV10-3 | TGTGCCATCAGTGGGGACTTCCAGAATCAGCCCCAGCATTTT | CAISGDFQNQPQHF
TRBJ2-7 | TRBD1 | NA | TRBV7-2 | TGTGCCAGCAGCTTAGGACAGGGTAGCCACGAGCAGTACTTC | CASSLGQGSHEQYF